The 12 T cell receptor beta chains below all came from one sample that was sequenced in a study of T-cell reconstitution after alpha-beta-depleted transplantation in children. Using unique molecular identifiers, the investigators prepared the TCRbeta library. TCRdb redid the calling of the PCR reads with MiXCR, one entry per CDR3 protein. The repertoire holds around 94,000 distinct CDR3 sequences, under 9% seen once, with roughly 15% in the top ten. The specimen comprised PBMCs, sampled before TCRalphabeta/CD19-depleted stem cell transplant. These receptors were taken from a boy between 2 and 10 years old with acute lymphoblastic leukemia, due to receive a stem cell transplant.

Many counts were recorded for this clonotype. This sequence joins TRBV5-1 and TRBJ1-1; D remains unclear. CDR1 and CDR2 (germline): SGHRS, YFSETQ. The CDR3 is 12 amino acids. The V end lost 7 bases, the J end lost 3 bases, and 10 bases lay between the germline ends. Written as DNA, the CDR3 is TGCGCCAGCGGACTGAGGGACACTGAAGCTTTCTTT. Translated: CASGLRDTEAFF.

This clonotype was counted many times. The chain joins TRBV7-2 to TRBJ2-1; 8 bases agree with TRBD2. The CDR3 is 13 residues long. V lost 1 base to trimming and J lost 13 bases; unmatched junction nucleotides: 6. The germline V gene encodes CDR1 SGHTA and CDR2 FQGNSA. The CDR3: CASSLGTSPAQFF. For the CDR3, the DNA is TGTGCCAGCAGCTTAGGGACTAGCCCGGCACAGTTCTTC.

The sample holds a few counts of this clonotype. The chain couples TRBV19 to TRBJ1-1; perhaps TRBD1 as D (6 bases). This CDR3 has 16 amino acids. Trimming stripped 7 bases from V and 3 bases from J, with 21 bases between. Per the germline V gene, CDR1 is LNHDA and CDR2 is SQIVND (reference sequence). CDR3 residues: CASTLGGPLRHTEAFF. Here the CDR3 DNA reads TGTGCCAGTACACTCGGGGGGCCTTTACGGCACACTGAAGCTTTCTTT.

The table lists this clonotype with many counts. The genes are TRBV3-1 and TRBJ2-3; no clear D. Germline-derived CDR1 and CDR2 are LGHDT and YNNKEL (reference sequence). Between the trimmed V and J ends, which lost 3 bases and 2 bases, there was a span of 3 bases. The CDR3 spans 12 residues. This chain's CDR3 is CASSQATDTQYF. CDR3 nucleotides: TGTGCCAGCAGCCAGGCCACAGATACGCAGTATTTT.

This clonotype was seen at least ten times. The genes are TRBV5-1 and TRBJ1-6; D gene ambiguous. Germline V CDR1 and CDR2: SGHRS, YFSETQ. Trimming left V 3 bases short and J 5 bases short, with 12 bases between. The CDR3 has 15 amino acids. The CDR3 protein is CASSSGRRNNSPLHF. The CDR3 bases are TGCGCCAGCAGCTCAGGCCGCCGGAATAATTCACCCCTCCACTTT.

For this clonotype: A read error may explain this, as a much larger clone is one base away. CDR3 nucleotides: TGCGCCAGCAGCTCGGGGGGGACATGGGAAGCTCTCTTT. Translation: CASSSGGTWEALF. The J gene is TRBJ1-1, the V gene TRBV5-1; D might be TRBD1 (6 bases). The CDR3 extends over 13 amino acids. Germline CDR1 SGHRS, CDR2 YFSETQ.

This chain uses TRBV27 with TRBJ2-1; D unresolved. V lost 6 bases and J lost 0, with 6 bases in between. The CDR3 length is 13 residues. Germline V CDR1 and CDR2: MNHEY, SMNVEV (reference sequence). CDR3 nucleotides: TGTGCCAGCAGCCAAATCTCCTACAATGAGCAGTTCTTC. The encoded protein is CASSQISYNEQFF.

The gene calls are TRBV27 and TRBJ2-6; D uncertain. Germline CDR1 MNHEY, CDR2 SMNVEV (reference sequence). V lost 1 base and J 4 bases, leaving 17 bases between the germline ends. The CDR3 has 18 amino acids. The CDR3 reads CASSLFGPQGSGANVLTF. The CDR3 DNA reads as TGTGCCAGCAGTTTATTTGGACCCCAAGGCTCGGGGGCCAACGTCCTGACTTTC. Complete variable domain (other parts from reference TRBV27 and TRBJ2-6): EAQVTQNPRYLITVTGKKLTVTCSQNMNHEYMSWYRQDPGLGLRQIYYSMNVEVTDKGDVPEGYKVSRKEKRNFPLILESPSPNQTSLYFCASSLFGPQGSGANVLTFGAGSRLTVL.

This chain connects TRBV20-1 to TRBJ1-5; D gene unclear. The CDR3 spans 14 residues. Trimming removed 3 bases at V and 0 bases at J, with 9 bases between. CDR1 is DFQATT, CDR2 SNEGSKA, per germline (reference sequence). This CDR3 reads CSASGRYSNQPQHF. CDR3 in DNA: TGCAGTGCTAGCGGCAGGTATAGCAATCAGCCCCAGCATTTT.

This chain joins TRBV2 and TRBJ2-3; 11 bases align to TRBD2. J was trimmed by 1 base and V by 4 bases; bases with no gene match: 4. The germline V gene has CDR1 SNHLY and CDR2 FYNNEI. The CDR3 is 16 amino acids. The DNA of the CDR3 is TGTGCCAGCAGTGTGACTAGCGGGGAACGCACAGATACGCAGTATTTT. Translation: CASSVTSGERTDTQYF.

This clonotype was recorded many times. V usage is TRBV10-3 and J usage is TRBJ2-3; 12 positions agree with TRBD2. Germline lookup yields CDR1 ENHRY and CDR2 SYGVKD. Trimming cost V 5 bases and J 3 bases; bases outside gene matches: 6. This CDR3 is built from 16 residues. The CDR3 loop is CAISISGTSGTDTQYF. As DNA, the CDR3 is TGTGCCATCAGTATCTCCGGGACTAGCGGGACAGATACGCAGTATTTT.

This clonotype occurred many times. The chain couples TRBV12-3 or TRBV12-4 to TRBJ2-1; D is unresolved. This CDR3 has 12 amino acids. The V end lost 5 bases, the J end lost 10 bases, and 12 bases lay between the germline ends. CDR3 nucleotides: TGTGCCAGCAGTCCTATAAATGACGAGCAGTTCTTC. This gives the protein CASSPINDEQFF.